This T cell receptor beta chain emerged from a study of human T cells and chemical hapten exposure. Time point of the sample: pre-sensitization, week 0. Stated treatment: therapeutic diphenylcyclopropenone sensitization with weekly scalp DPC. Ahead of applying each patch test, blood was sampled. The study drew its donors from alopecia patients who were 18 to 70 years old and suitable for DPC. Study-level results: Those TCRs sitting above 1 in 1000 frequency stayed the same with DPC sensitization.

Unique molecular identifiers were attached to individual cDNA molecules during library preparation. MiXCR, run by TCRdb on the RACE reads, gives a single entry per CDR3 protein. The data hold around 250,000 distinct CDR3 sequences, with 7.5% to 9% observed a single time. Details on this clonotype: Its antigen is currently unknown.

The sequence derives from a middle-aged woman with alopecia areata. Some clones in this sample may be carry-over from other donors' samples. Sequenced here: whole blood, sampled in connection with sensitization to the hapten diphenylcyclopropenone (DPC).

CDR3 residues: CSARGPGGTEAFF. CDR3 sequence (DNA): TGCAGTGCTAGAGGCCCCGGGGGAACTGAAGCTTTCTTT. The chain carries TRBV20-1 and TRBJ1-1; possible D gene TRBD1, 5 bases. This CDR3 has 13 residues. Germline CDR1 is DFQATT and CDR2 is SNEGSKA (reference sequence). Trimming shortened V by 1 base and J by 5 bases, and 11 bases separated the two germline ends.